The clone carrying this T cell receptor beta chain was counted a few times. The target antigen is unknown. This specimen belongs to a study of response to subunit inactivated influenza vaccine. Germline lookup yields CDR1 DFQATT and CDR2 SNEGSKA (reference sequence). V dropped 0 bases and J dropped 0 bases, with 17 bases sitting between them. The CDR3 length is 18 residues. The study, taken as a whole, reports: The study's authors posited that every seasonal influenza vaccination enlists few new T cells.

MiXCR, applied by TCRdb to the RT-PCR reads, yields one record per CDR3 protein. The table includes 300,000 to 350,000 distinct CDR3 sequences, roughly a fifth detected once. This TCR was recovered from a man aged 50-75 years who received an inactivated influenza vaccine. Sample: PBMCs from blood, taken less than 22 months after vaccination. The gene calls are TRBV20-1 and TRBJ1-4, with unresolved D. The DNA of the CDR3 is TGCAGTGCTAGAGATGGTTATCCGGGCCGAACAACTAATGAAAAACTGTTTTTT. Amino acids: CSARDGYPGRTTNEKLFF.